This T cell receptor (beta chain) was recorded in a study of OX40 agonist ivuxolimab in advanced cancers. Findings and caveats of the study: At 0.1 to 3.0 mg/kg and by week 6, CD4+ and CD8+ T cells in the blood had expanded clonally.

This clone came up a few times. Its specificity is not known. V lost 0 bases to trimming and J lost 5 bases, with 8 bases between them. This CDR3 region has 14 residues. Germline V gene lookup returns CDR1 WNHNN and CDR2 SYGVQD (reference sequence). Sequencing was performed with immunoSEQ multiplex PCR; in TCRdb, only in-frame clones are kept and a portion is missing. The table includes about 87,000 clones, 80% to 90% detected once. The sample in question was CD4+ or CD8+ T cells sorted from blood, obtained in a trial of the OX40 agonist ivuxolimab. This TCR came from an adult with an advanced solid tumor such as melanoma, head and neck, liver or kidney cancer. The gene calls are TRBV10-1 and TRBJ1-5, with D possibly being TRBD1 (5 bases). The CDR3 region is CASSESRGDQPQHF. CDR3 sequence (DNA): TGCGCCAGCAGTGAGTCGCGGGGGGATCAGCCCCAGCATTTT.